The TCR beta chain described here comes from a study of T cell responses to AZD1222 COVID-19 vaccine. Overall study: Second-dose schedules of about 4 or about 12 weeks were combined. Findings of the study overall: Among vaccine-associated CD4 TCRs, coverage spanned spike, with dominance at 160-218 and 743-854. Baseline antibody screening turned up just six seropositive AZD1222 recipients.

This clone showed up just a few times. As yet, its antigen is unknown. The J segment lost 11 bases and the V segment lost 7 bases, leaving 10 bases of the junction unmatched. The CDR3 loop spans 13 amino acids. Germline V gives CDR1 LGHDT, CDR2 YNNKEL (reference sequence). Only in-frame clones appear in the TCRdb table, and some are missing; sequencing was by immunoSEQ multiplex PCR. The sample has more than 95,000 clones; about 92% are singletons. Material: peripheral blood, obtained on day 0 of AZD1222 vaccination. The chain is built from TRBV3-1 (or the pseudogene TRBV3-2) and TRBJ1-4; 7 bases match TRBD1. The source of this sequence is an adult in good health. The CDR3 coding sequence is TGTGCCAGCACGCTGCAGGGGGAGTGGAAACTGTTTTTT. It codes for CASTLQGEWKLFF.